These T cell receptor beta chains were read from a single sample in a study of blood T cells in healthy people across ages. MiXCR, applied by TCRdb to the 5' RACE reads, yields one record per CDR3 protein. Of hundreds of thousands of distinct CDR3 sequences listed, approximately 59% are singletons. Input material: blood. The receptors here all came from a man aged 55 to 70 in good health. CDR3s include the opening cysteine and the closing phenylalanine or tryptophan. A D gene is named only where the DNA matches it firmly. Size values are once, few and many counts, or a class for expanded clones, and some rows have none.

D gene	J gene	V gene	clone size	CDR3 DNA	CDR3 protein
.	TRBJ2-1	TRBV24-1	.	TGTGCCACCAGTGATTTAACGAGTAGGAATGAGCAGTTCTTC	CATSDLTSRNEQFF
TRBD1	TRBJ2-5	TRBV15	.	TGTGCCACCAGCCCCCGACAGGGTAGCCAAGAGACCCAGTACTTC	CATSPRQGSQETQYF
TRBD1	TRBJ2-7	TRBV18	once	TGTGCCAGCTCACCACAGGTGGGACAGGGTGTGGGTGAGCAGTACTTC	CASSPQVGQGVGEQYF
TRBD1	TRBJ1-6	TRBV5-1	few	TGCGCCAGCAGCCCTCGGACAGGGGAGAATTCACCCCTCCACTTT	CASSPRTGENSPLHF
TRBD1	TRBJ2-6	TRBV6-1	.	TGTGCCAGCAGAGTAAGCAGGGAGGACAGGGGGGTCCTGACTTTC	CASRVSREDRGVLTF
TRBD1	TRBJ1-1	TRBV29-1	.	TGCAGCGGCCGACAGGGTGACAACACTGAAGCTTTCTTT	CSGRQGDNTEAFF
.	TRBJ2-1	TRBV29-1	.	TGCAGCGTTGAAGGGGGGACCCCTAGCGCCTCCTACAATGAGCAGTTCTTC	CSVEGGTPSASYNEQFF
.	TRBJ1-2	TRBV28	few	TGTGCCAGCAGTTTGCCGGGGGCAGGCTATGGCTACACCTTC	CASSLPGAGYGYTF
TRBD1	TRBJ1-5	TRBV20-1	.	TGCAGTGCTGGGCAGGGGGCACCCAATCAGCCCCAGCATTTT	CSAGQGAPNQPQHF
.	TRBJ2-5	TRBV6-2/TRBV6-3	.	TGTGCCAGCAGTACCGACTCCTGGTACCAAGAGACCCAGTACTTC	CASSTDSWYQETQYF
.	TRBJ2-7	TRBV10-3	.	TGTGCCATCAGTGAGTCGAGGGGCAGGGTATACGAGCAGTACTTC	CAISESRGRVYEQYF
.	TRBJ2-1	TRBV5-1	many	TGCGCCAGCAGCTTGGACAGACCTAATGAGCAGTTCTTC	CASSLDRPNEQFF
TRBD2	TRBJ2-1	TRBV20-1	.	TGCAGTGTAAAAACTAGCGGCAGCTCCTACAATGAGCAGTTCTTC	CSVKTSGSSYNEQFF
.	TRBJ2-5	TRBV5-1	few	TGCGCCAGCAGCTTGGACAGCGGCCAAGAGACCCAGTACTTC	CASSLDSGQETQYF
TRBD2	TRBJ2-1	TRBV20-1	.	TGCAGTGCTAGGATAGCTAGCGGGAATGAGCAGTTCTTC	CSARIASGNEQFF
TRBD2	TRBJ2-5	TRBV4-1	.	TGCGCCAGCAGCCAAGATCCATTAATAGCGGGGGGCAGAGAGACCCAGTACTTC	CASSQDPLIAGGRETQYF
TRBD2	TRBJ2-3	TRBV5-1	.	TGCGCCAGCAGCTTGGAAGGCCGACTAGCGGGGCTCACAGATACGCAGTATTTT	CASSLEGRLAGLTDTQYF
.	TRBJ1-2	TRBV5-5	.	TGTGCCAGCAGTCCCGCTATGACAGTTGACTATGGCTACACCTTC	CASSPAMTVDYGYTF
.	TRBJ2-5	TRBV27	.	TGTGCCAGCTCACCTCAGGCTACCGGTCAAGAGACCCAGTACTTC	CASSPQATGQETQYF
.	TRBJ1-2	TRBV3-1	.	TGTGCCAGCAGCCAAGAAGGACCGGTCTACACCTTC	CASSQEGPVYTF
.	TRBJ1-1	TRBV5-1	.	TGCGCCAGCAGCTTGGTACAGAACGCTGAAGCTTTCTTT	CASSLVQNAEAFF
TRBD1	TRBJ1-1	TRBV3-1	once	TGTGCCAGCAGCTACCGGGACAGGGCGAATGAAGCTTTCTTT	CASSYRDRANEAFF
.	TRBJ1-2	TRBV20-1	.	TGCAGTGCCCTAGATTGGGTCCAGGATGGCTACACCTTC	CSALDWVQDGYTF
TRBD1	TRBJ2-5	TRBV6-5	few	TGTGCCAGCAGTCCTACGGGGACAGGGCTCGAGACCCAGTACTTC	CASSPTGTGLETQYF